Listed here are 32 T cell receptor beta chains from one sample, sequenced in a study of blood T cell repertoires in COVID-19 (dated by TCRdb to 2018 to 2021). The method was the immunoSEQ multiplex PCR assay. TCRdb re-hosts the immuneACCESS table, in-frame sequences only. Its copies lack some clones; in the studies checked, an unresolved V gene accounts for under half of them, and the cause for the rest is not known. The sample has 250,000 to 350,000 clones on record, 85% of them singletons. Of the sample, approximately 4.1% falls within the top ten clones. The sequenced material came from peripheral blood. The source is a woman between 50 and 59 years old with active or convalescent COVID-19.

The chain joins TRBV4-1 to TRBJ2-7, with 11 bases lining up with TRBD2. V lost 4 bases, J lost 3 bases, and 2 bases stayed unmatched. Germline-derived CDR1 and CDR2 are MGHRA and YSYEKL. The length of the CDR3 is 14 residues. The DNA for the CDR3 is TGCGCCAGCAGCCGCGGGACTAGCGGCTACGAGCAGTACTTC. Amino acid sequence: CASSRGTSGYEQYF.

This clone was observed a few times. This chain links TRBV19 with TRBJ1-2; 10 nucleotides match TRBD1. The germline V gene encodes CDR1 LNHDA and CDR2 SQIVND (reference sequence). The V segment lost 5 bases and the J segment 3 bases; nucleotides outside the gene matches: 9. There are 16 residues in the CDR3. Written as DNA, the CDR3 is TGTGCCAGTAGTGGTCCGGGACAGGGGCTCGACTATGGCTACACCTTC. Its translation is CASSGPGQGLDYGYTF.

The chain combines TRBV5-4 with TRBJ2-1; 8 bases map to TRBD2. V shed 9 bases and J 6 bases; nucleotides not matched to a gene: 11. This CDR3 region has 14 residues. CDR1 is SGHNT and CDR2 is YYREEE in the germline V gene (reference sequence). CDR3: CATATGLVSNEQFF. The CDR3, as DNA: TGTGCCACCGCTACGGGACTAGTCAGCAATGAGCAGTTCTTC. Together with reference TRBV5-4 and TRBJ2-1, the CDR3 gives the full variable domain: ETGVTQSPTHLIKTRGQQVTLRCSSQSGHNTVSWYQQALGQGPQFIFQYYREEENGRGNFPPRFSGLQFPNYSSELNVNALELDDSALYLCATATGLVSNEQFFGPGTRLTVL.

CDR3 region: CASSQSSGNGQPQHF. CDR3 nucleotides: TGTGCCAGCAGCCAATCGTCCGGGAACGGACAGCCCCAGCATTTT. The chain is built from TRBV3-1 (or the pseudogene TRBV3-2) and TRBJ1-5; D unclear. With 2 bases removed from V and 7 bases from J, the gap between germline ends came to 15 bases. This CDR3 region has 15 residues. The V gene's germline CDR1 is LGHDT and CDR2 YNNKEL (reference sequence).

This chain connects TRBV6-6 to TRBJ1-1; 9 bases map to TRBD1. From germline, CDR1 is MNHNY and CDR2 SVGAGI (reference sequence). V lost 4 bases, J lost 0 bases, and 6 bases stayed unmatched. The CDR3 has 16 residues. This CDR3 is CASSWPRDRVNTEAFF. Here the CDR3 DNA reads TGTGCCAGCAGTTGGCCCCGGGACAGGGTGAACACTGAAGCTTTCTTT.

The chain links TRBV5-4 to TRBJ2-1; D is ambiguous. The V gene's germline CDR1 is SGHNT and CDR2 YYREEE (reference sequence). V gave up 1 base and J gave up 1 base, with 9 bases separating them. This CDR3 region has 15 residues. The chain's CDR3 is CASSLNGLSYNEQFF. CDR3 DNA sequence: TGTGCCAGCAGCTTGAACGGTCTTTCCTACAATGAGCAGTTCTTC. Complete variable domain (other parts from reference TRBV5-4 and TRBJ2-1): ETGVTQSPTHLIKTRGQQVTLRCSSQSGHNTVSWYQQALGQGPQFIFQYYREEENGRGNFPPRFSGLQFPNYSSELNVNALELDDSALYLCASSLNGLSYNEQFFGPGTRLTVL.

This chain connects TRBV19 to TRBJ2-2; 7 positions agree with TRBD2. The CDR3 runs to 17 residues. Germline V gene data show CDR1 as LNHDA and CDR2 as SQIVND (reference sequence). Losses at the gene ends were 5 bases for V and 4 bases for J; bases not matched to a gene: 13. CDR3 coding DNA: TGTGCCAGTAGTGTGGCCCTTGGGGGGGGATTCACCGGGGAGCTGTTTTTT. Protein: CASSVALGGGFTGELFF.

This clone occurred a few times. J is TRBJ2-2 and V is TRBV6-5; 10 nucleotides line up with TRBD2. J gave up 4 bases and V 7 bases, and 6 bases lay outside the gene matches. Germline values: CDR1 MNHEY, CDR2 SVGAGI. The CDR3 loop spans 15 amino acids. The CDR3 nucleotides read TGTGCCAGCATGAATAGCGGGAGGATCACCGGGGAGCTGTTTTTT. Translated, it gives CASMNSGRITGELFF.

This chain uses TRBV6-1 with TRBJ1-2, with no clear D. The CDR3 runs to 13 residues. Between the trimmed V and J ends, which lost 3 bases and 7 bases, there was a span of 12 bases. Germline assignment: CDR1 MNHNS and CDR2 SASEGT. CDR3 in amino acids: CASSETGYGGYTF. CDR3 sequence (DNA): TGTGCCAGCAGTGAGACGGGGTACGGTGGCTACACCTTC.

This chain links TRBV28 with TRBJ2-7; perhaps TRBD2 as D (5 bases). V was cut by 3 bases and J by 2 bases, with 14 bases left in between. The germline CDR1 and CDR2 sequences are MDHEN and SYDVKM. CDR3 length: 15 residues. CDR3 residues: CASSLRGEGPYEQYF. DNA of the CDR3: TGTGCCAGCAGTTTGCGAGGTGAGGGTCCCTACGAGCAGTACTTC.

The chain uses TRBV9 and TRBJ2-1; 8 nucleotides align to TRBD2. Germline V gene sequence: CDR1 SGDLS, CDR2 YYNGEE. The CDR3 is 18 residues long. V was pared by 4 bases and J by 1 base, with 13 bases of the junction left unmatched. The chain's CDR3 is CASSPLSGSVSSYNEQFF. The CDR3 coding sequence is TGTGCCAGCAGCCCCCTGAGCGGGAGCGTTAGTTCCTACAATGAGCAGTTCTTC.

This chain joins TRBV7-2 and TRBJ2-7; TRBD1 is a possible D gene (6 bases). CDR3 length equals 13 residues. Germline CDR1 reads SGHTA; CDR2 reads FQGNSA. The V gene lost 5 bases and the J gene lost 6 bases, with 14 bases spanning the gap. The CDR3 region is CASSKIRGIEQYF. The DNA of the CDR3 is TGTGCCAGCAGCAAGATCAGGGGAATCGAGCAGTACTTC.

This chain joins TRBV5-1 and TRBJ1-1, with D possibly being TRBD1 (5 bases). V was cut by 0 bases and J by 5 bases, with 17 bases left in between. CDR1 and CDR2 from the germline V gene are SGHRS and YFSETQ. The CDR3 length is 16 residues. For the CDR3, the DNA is TGCGCCAGCAGCTTGGTCGGCGGCGCGGGGGGGACTGAAGCTTTCTTT. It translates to CASSLVGGAGGTEAFF.

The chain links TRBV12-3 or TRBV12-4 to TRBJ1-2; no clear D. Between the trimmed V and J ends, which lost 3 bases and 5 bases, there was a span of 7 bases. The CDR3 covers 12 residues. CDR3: CASSLSRYGYTF. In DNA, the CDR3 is TGTGCCAGCAGTTTGAGCCGGTATGGCTACACCTTC.

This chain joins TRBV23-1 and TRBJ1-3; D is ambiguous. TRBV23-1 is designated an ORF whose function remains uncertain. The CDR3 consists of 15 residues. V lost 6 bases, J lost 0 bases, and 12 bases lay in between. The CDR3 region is CASRTERVSGNTIYF. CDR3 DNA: TGCGCCAGCAGGACGGAGAGGGTCTCTGGAAACACCATATATTTT.

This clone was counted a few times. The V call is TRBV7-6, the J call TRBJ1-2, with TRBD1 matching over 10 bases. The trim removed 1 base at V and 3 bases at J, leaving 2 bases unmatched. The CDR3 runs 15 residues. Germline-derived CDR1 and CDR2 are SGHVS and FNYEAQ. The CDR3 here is CASSLDGTGDYGYTF. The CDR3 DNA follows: TGTGCCAGCAGCTTAGATGGGACAGGGGACTATGGCTACACCTTC.

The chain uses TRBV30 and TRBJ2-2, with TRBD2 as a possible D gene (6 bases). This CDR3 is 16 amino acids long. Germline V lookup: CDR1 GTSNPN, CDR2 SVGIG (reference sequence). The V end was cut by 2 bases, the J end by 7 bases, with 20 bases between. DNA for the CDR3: TGTGCCTGGAGTACCCCGGCACCGAGGAGGGGCGGGGAGCTGTTTTTT. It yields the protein CAWSTPAPRRGGELFF.

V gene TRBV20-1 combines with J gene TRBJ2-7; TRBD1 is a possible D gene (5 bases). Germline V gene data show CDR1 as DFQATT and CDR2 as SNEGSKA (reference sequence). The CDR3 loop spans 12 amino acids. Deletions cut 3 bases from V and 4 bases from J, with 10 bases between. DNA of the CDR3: TGCAGTGCTAGTGATCAGGGTTACGAGCAGTACTTC. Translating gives CSASDQGYEQYF.

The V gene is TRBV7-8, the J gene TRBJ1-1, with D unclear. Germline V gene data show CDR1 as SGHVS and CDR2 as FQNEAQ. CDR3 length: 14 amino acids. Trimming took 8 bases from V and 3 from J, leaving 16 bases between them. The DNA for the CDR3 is TGTGCCAGCCGCATTACGGTGGGAGACACTGAAGCTTTCTTT. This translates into CASRITVGDTEAFF.

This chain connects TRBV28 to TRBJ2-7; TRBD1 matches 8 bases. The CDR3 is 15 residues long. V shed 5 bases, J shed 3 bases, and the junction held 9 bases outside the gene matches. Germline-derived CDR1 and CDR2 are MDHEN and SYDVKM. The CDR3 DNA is TGTGCCAGCAGTCCCTACTCAGGGGGCGTCTACGAGCAGTACTTC. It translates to CASSPYSGGVYEQYF.

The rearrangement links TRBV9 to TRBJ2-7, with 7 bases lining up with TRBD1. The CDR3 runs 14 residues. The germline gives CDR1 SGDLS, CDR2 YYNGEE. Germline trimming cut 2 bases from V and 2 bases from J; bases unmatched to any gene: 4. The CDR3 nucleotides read TGTGCCAGCAGCGTCGGGACAGAGGCCTACGAGCAGTACTTC. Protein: CASSVGTEAYEQYF.

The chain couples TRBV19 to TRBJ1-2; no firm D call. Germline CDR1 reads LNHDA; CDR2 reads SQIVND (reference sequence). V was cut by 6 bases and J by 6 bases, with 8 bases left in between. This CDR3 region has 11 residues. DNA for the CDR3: TGTGCCAGTAGCCCCCCGGATGGCTACACCTTC. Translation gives CASSPPDGYTF.

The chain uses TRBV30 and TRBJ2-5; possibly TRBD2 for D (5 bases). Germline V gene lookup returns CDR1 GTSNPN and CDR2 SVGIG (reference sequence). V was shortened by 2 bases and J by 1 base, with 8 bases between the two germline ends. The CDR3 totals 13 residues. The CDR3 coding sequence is TGTGCCTGGAGTTTGAGCGGCCAAGAGACCCAGTACTTC. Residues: CAWSLSGQETQYF.

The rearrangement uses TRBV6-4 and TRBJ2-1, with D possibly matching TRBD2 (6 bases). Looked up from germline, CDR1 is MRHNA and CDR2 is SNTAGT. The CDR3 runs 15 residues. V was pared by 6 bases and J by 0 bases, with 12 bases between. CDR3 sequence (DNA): TGTGCCAGCAGGAGGGACTTCTACTCCTACAATGAGCAGTTCTTC. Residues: CASRRDFYSYNEQFF.

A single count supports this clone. The CDR3 DNA reads as TGTGCCAGCAGCTCCCCAGGGGGCGATCAGCCCCAGCATTTT. Protein: CASSSPGGDQPQHF. The gene calls are TRBV7-2 and TRBJ1-5; TRBD1 matches 8 bases. The germline CDR1 and CDR2 sequences are SGHTA and FQGNSA. Losses at the gene ends were 4 bases for V and 5 bases for J; bases not matched to a gene: 4. The CDR3 spans 14 residues.

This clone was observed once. The CDR3, as DNA: TGTGCCAGCAGTTTTAGGAGGGGCGGGGAAAAACTGTTTTTT. This codes for CASSFRRGGEKLFF. The V and J genes are TRBV27 and TRBJ1-4; tentative D call: TRBD1 (5 bases). Trimming stripped 3 bases from V and 8 bases from J, with 13 bases between. Per the germline V gene, CDR1 is MNHEY and CDR2 is SMNVEV (reference sequence). This CDR3 comprises 14 residues.

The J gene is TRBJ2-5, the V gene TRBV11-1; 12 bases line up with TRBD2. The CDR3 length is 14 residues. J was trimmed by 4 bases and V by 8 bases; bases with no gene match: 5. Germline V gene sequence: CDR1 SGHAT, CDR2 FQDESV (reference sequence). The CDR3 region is CASGLGLAGETQYF. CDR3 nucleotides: TGTGCCAGCGGACTGGGACTAGCGGGAGAGACCCAGTACTTC.

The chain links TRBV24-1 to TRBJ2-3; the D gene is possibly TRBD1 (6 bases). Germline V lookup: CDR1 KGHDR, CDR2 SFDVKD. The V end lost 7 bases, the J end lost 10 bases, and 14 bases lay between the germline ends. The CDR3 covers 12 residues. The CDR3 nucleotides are TGTGCCACCAGCCTAACCAGGGGCCCGCAGTATTTT. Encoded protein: CATSLTRGPQYF.

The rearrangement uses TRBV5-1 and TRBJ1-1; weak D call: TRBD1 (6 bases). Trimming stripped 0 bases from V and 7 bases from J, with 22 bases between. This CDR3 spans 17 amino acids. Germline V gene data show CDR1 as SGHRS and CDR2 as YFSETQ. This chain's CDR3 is CASSLEPPGGVGIEAFF. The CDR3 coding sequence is TGCGCCAGCAGCTTGGAACCGCCGGGGGGCGTAGGTATTGAAGCTTTCTTT.

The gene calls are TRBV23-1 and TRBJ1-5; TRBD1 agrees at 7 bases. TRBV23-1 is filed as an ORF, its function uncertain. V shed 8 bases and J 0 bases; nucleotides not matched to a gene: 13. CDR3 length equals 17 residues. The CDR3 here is CASLEGTESYSNQPQHF. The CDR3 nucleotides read TGCGCCAGCCTCGAAGGGACAGAATCATATAGCAATCAGCCCCAGCATTTT.

The chain's CDR3 is CAWTSRGLAGVEQYF. In DNA form, the CDR3 reads TGTGCCTGGACTAGTCGGGGACTAGCGGGAGTCGAGCAGTACTTC. V gene TRBV30 combines with J gene TRBJ2-7, with 14 bases that match TRBD2. This CDR3 spans 15 amino acids. Trimming took 4 bases from V and 6 from J; bases not matched to a gene: 8. Germline loops: CDR1 GTSNPN, CDR2 SVGIG (reference sequence).

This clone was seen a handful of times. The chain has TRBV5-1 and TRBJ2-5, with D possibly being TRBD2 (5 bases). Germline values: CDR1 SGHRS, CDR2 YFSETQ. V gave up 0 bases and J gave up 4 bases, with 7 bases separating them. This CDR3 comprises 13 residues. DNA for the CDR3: TGCGCCAGCAGCTTGGGCGAGGGAGAGACCCAGTACTTC. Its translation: CASSLGEGETQYF. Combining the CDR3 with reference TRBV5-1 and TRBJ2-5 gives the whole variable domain KAGVTQTPRYLIKTRGQQVTLSCSPISGHRSVSWYQQTPGQGLQFLFEYFSETQRNKGNFPGRFSGRQFSNSRSEMNVSTLELGDSALYLCASSLGEGETQYFGPGTRLLVL.